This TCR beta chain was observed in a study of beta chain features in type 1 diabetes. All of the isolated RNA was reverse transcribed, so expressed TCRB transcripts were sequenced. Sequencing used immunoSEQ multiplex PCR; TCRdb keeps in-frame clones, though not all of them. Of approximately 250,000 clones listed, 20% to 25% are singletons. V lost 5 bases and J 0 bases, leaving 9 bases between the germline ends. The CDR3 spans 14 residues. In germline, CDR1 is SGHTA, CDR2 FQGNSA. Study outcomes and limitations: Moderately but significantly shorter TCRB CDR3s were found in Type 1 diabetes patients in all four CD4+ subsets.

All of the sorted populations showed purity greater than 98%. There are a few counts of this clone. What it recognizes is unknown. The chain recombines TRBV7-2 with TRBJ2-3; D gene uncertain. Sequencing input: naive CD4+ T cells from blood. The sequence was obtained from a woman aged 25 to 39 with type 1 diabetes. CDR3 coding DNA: TGTGCCAGCAGCACTACTTTTAGCACAGATACGCAGTATTTT. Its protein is CASSTTFSTDTQYF.